A selection of T cell receptor beta chains follows, all from one sample in a study of T cell responses to AZD1222 COVID-19 vaccine. The table came from immunoSEQ multiplex PCR; TCRdb's copy has only in-frame clones and leaves some out. The data contain about 86,000 clones, more than 70% of them singletons. Sequences were derived from peripheral blood, sampled 28 days after the second AZD1222 dose. The receptors come from an adult who received the AZD1222 COVID-19 vaccine. Both conserved end residues are part of each CDR3. D genes are given only for firm matches.

J | V | D | CDR3 | DNA
TRBJ1-2 | TRBV28 | TRBD1 | CASSSVDRGGYTF | TGTGCCAGCAGTTCGGTTGACAGGGGCGGCTACACCTTC
TRBJ2-1 | TRBV2 | TRBD2 | CASSEARSGRWNEQFF | TGTGCCAGCAGTGAAGCGCGTAGCGGGAGGTGGAATGAGCAGTTCTTC
TRBJ2-5 | TRBV6-2/TRBV6-3 | TRBD1 | CASSSGTGETQYF | TGTGCCAGCAGCTCCGGGACAGGCGAGACCCAGTACTTC
TRBJ1-1 | TRBV19 | - | CASSFGQMNTEAFF | TGTGCCAGTAGCTTCGGACAGATGAACACTGAAGCTTTCTTT
TRBJ2-3 | TRBV29-1 | - | CSVVPRPWGTDTQYF | TGCAGCGTTGTCCCAAGACCCTGGGGCACAGATACGCAGTATTTT
TRBJ2-7 | TRBV11-2 | - | CASSLEGVGFGYYEQYF | TGTGCCAGCAGCTTAGAAGGGGTGGGGTTCGGCTACTACGAGCAGTACTTC
TRBJ2-3 | TRBV6-5 | TRBD2 | CASRWAGEADTQYF | TGTGCCAGCAGATGGGCGGGAGAGGCAGATACGCAGTATTTT
TRBJ1-2 | TRBV11-3 | - | CASSYRGIGYTF | TGTGCCAGCAGCTACCGAGGGATAGGCTACACCTTC
TRBJ2-1 | TRBV6-2/TRBV6-3 | TRBD1 | CASSYFQGAHLIHEQFF | TGTGCCAGCAGTTATTTCCAGGGGGCGCATTTGATCCATGAGCAGTTCTTC
TRBJ2-2 | TRBV28 | TRBD1 | CASSSQGAPRTGELFF | TGTGCCAGCAGTTCACAGGGGGCGCCTAGGACCGGGGAGCTGTTTTTT
TRBJ1-1 | TRBV6-2/TRBV6-3 | - | CASSYAENTEAFF | TGTGCCAGCAGTTATGCGGAGAACACTGAAGCTTTCTTT